This T cell receptor beta chain was recorded in a study of identifying expanded T cells in peripheral blood (dated by TCRdb to about 2019). As for the study more broadly: Technical replicates were generated by sequencing separate aliquots of the same genomic DNA pool, and four replicates were compared pairwise. Study-level results and caveats: For all healthy donors, the variance in clone template counts between roughly 2-week samples rose significantly as total template count increased. It was expected by the authors that biological variance in healthy repertoires might increase further over much longer intervals, such as months to years. Between technical replicates the binomial model flagged roughly 1.2 differentially abundant clones, whereas over about 2 weeks the binomial model flagged about 15 and over approximately four weeks about 19. Both the number of clones called differentially abundant and the false-positive rate were significantly reduced by the beta-binomial model across all healthy-donor time intervals.

The CDR3 covers 14 residues, taking in both the cysteine and the phenylalanine. Only CDR3 DNA remains: 42 bases, in frame from the first base. Taken from the germline V gene, the CDR1 and CDR2 loops are MNHNS and SASEGT. V trim: 3 bases; J trim: 7 bases; unmatched bases: 4. A word on this clone: Its antigen remains unidentified. Per-base quality was not reported, and no clone a single base away is much larger than it.

No immune events such as infections were documented for the healthy donors during the collection period. Time-dependent variance in a beta-binomial model of T-cell clone differential abundance was calibrated using healthy-donor blood repertoires as a training cohort. There were around 10 healthy donors in the training cohort, of whom 3 were female and 7 were male. The donors were between roughly 25 and 70 years old, with an average age of roughly 41 years. Whole blood was collected from each healthy donor at three time points spaced two weeks apart and obtained from a commercial supplier. For immunosequencing, genomic DNA was extracted from unsorted whole blood. TCRbeta CDR3 regions were profiled by bias-controlled multiplex PCR amplification of genomic DNA with the immunoSEQ Assay. In the original analysis: To quantify the absolute abundance of each unique TCRbeta CDR3 region, the sequences were collapsed and filtered. Differential abundance was tested with two models: a binomial (Fisher-equivalent) model and a beta-binomial model that adds time-dependent variance fitted from healthy donors. Clones with fewer than 5 combined templates were removed, and a clone was called differentially abundant if the clone's Benjamini-Hochberg FDR was below 0.01. In the beta-binomial model, variance was expressed as a function of the total template count across the two samples, in the form v = (b*log(k)+a)^2. What TCRdb holds here is the immuneACCESS table cut down to in-frame rearrangements. Part of the clones is not present; checked against another copy, under half of the missing clones reflect an unresolved V gene, and the others are unexplained. Clone size and the V and J calls come from that table; the DNA yielded D and trimming. The sample data list around 130,000 clones, and 65% to 90% of these were observed just once. 8% to 9% of the sample rests with the top ten.

The source of this sequence is a person between 18 and 69 years old in good health. Here the chain combines TRBV6-1 and TRBJ2-4; the central 9 bases match TRBD1. Source material: blood. CDR3 protein: CASSEGTGTNIQYF. The nucleotide sequence is TGTGCCAGCAGTGAGGGGACAGGGACCAACATTCAGTACTTC.